This T cell receptor beta chain was observed in a study of CD8+CD57+ T cells in acquired aplastic anemia listed by TCRdb under 2018. About the study as a whole: On average, sorted CD4+ and CD8+ cells yielded roughly 3.4 ug of extracted DNA, with a range of roughly 0.18 to 27.4 ug. A CD8+CD57+ expansion meant a frequency higher than the mean frequency seen in healthy subjects.

There are a few counts of this clonotype. It lacks a known antigen. No base quality information exists; no much larger clone differs at one position. Profiling of TCR beta VDJ combinations and CDR3 sequences used genomic DNA as the template. TCR repertoire sequencing was run on an Illumina HiSeq 2000. The authors processed their data as follows. Repertoires were assessed using TRBV/TRBJ rearrangement plots, CDR3 size and DJ length profiles, and Simpson's diversity index. Whichever DNA sequence was most abundant in the deep sequencing data was defined as the immunodominant clone. CDR3 amino acid sequences were checked for sharing between subjects and were compared against published repertoires and the VDJdb database. The public reads were reanalyzed by TCRdb: fastp trimming at Q25, MiXCR alignment, in-frame beta chains only. Under each unique CDR3 protein, matching rows form one entry showing the most common genes and DNA. It is TCRdb's table, rather than the study itself, that gives the V and J calls and clone size. The sample data list just over 40,000 distinct CDR3 sequences, and less than 65% of these were observed just once. Together, the top ten hold 50% to 65% of the sample.

Results and caveats for the whole study, not just this receptor: No significant difference in CD8+ Simpson's diversity was found between patients and healthy controls (P=0.060). Around 27 CD8+ CDR3 sequences were found to be shared between patients and controls, but these sequences appeared to be highly expressed in patients and within the immunodominant clones of the patients.

The CDR3 holds 13 amino acids from the cysteine to the phenylalanine. The CDR3 DNA has 39 bases and is translated from base 1. The germline V gene encodes CDR1 SNHLY and CDR2 FYNNEI. V was cut back by 3 bases and J by 6 bases, leaving a gap of 9 bases between them. Expansion of CD8+CD57+ cells had been shown by flow cytometry in the patients chosen for sequencing. Severe acquired aplastic anemia was diagnosed in all patients according to International Study of Aplastic Anemia and Agranulocytosis and Camitta criteria. At the time blood was sampled, none of the patients had received any therapy. In this study, sorted CD4+ and CD8+ T cells from the blood of healthy subjects and of severe aplastic anemia patients had their TCR repertoires deep-sequenced. In the USA, patient enrollment took place under clinicaltrials.gov protocols 00001620, 01623167, 00001397, 00071045, 00081523 and 00961064. Ficoll-Paque density gradient centrifugation was used to isolate peripheral blood mononuclear cells. Before DNA extraction, CD4+ and CD8+ T cells were sorted by FACS or by magnetic beads.

The chain is assembled from TRBV2 and TRBJ1-3, and possibly TRBD1, on 6 matching bases. The TCR was taken from a human donor with aplastic anemia. Sequenced sample: sorted CD4+, CD8+, or CD8+CD57+ T cells (not recorded which) from PBMCs. CDR3 protein: CASSDRGENTIYF. The DNA sequence reads TGTGCCAGCAGTGACAGGGGTGAAAACACCATATATTTT.